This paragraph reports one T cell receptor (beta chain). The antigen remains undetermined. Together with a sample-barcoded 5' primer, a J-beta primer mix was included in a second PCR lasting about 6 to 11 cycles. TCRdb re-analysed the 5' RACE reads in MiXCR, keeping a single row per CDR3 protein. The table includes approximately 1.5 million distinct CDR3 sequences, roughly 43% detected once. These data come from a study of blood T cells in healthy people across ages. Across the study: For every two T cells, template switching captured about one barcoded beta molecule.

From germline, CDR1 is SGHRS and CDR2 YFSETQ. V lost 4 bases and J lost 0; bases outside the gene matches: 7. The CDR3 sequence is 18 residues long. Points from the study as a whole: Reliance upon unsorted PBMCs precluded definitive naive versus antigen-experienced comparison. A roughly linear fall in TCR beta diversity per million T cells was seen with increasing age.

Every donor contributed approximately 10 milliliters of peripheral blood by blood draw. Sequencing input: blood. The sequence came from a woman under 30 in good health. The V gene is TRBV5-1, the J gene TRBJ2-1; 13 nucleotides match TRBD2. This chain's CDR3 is CASSPGLAGDSSYNEQFF. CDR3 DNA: TGCGCCAGCAGCCCAGGACTAGCGGGGGACAGCTCCTACAATGAGCAGTTCTTC.